This TCR beta chain is from a study of long-term antiretroviral therapy in people with HIV. V lost 5 bases to trimming and J lost 0 bases, with 10 bases between them. The CDR3 is 14 residues long. Germline values: CDR1 MNHEY, CDR2 SMNVEV (reference sequence). Sequencing used immunoSEQ v3.0 at survey level. Assay: immunoSEQ multiplex PCR; the TCRdb copy retains only in-frame clones and omits some. This sample has roughly 32,000 clones, with roughly 85% found just once. The rearrangement uses TRBV27 and TRBJ1-1; D possibly corresponds to TRBD1 (5 bases). Specimen: unsorted PBMCs, collected around 3.3 years after starting antiretroviral therapy. This TCR derives from a young man with HIV. CDR3 DNA sequence: TGTGCCAGCAGTCCCTGGACACTGAACACTGAAGCTTTCTTT. This sequence encodes CASSPWTLNTEAFF.